The 27 T cell receptor beta chains given below trace back to one sample, sequenced in a study of blood T cell repertoires in COVID-19. Assay used: immunoSEQ multiplex PCR; TCRdb lists only in-frame clones, some missing. The sample gives 200,000 to 300,000 clones, 75% to 90% of which show up once; 3% to 4.5% is in the top ten. Sequencing was performed on peripheral blood. The receptors were gathered from a woman between 40 and 50 years old with acute or convalescent COVID-19.

This clone was found once. The rearrangement links TRBV12-3 or TRBV12-4 to TRBJ1-2; D call uncertain. V gave up 0 bases and J gave up 9 bases, with 8 bases separating them. The CDR3 is 12 amino acids. This CDR3 is CASSLALYRYTF. The DNA of the CDR3 is TGTGCCAGCAGTTTAGCGCTCTACCGCTACACCTTC.

The rearrangement uses TRBV12-5 and TRBJ1-6; D gene unclear. Germline CDR1 and CDR2: LGHNT and FRNRAP. This CDR3 has 13 residues. V gave up 1 base and J gave up 6 bases, with 4 bases separating them. The CDR3 is CASGLAVNSPLHF. CDR3 coding DNA: TGTGCTAGTGGTTTGGCGGTTAATTCACCCCTCCACTTT.

This clone was picked up one time. The V call is TRBV19, the J call TRBJ1-1; D might be TRBD1 (6 bases). The CDR3 length is 17 residues. Trimming removed 7 bases from V and 4 bases from J, with 25 bases in between. Germline-derived CDR1 and CDR2 are LNHDA and SQIVND (reference sequence). This CDR3 reads CASTPLPAGVPSTEAFF. CDR3 in DNA: TGTGCCAGTACCCCACTCCCAGCAGGGGTCCCGAGCACTGAAGCTTTCTTT.

The chain uses TRBV5-1 and TRBJ1-2, with TRBD1 identical over 7 bases. The CDR3 runs 13 residues. Germline trimming cut 2 bases from V and 8 bases from J; bases unmatched to any gene: 6. Germline-derived CDR1 and CDR2 are SGHRS and YFSETQ. The chain's CDR3 is CASSLGGPWGYTF. In nucleotides, the CDR3 is TGCGCCAGCAGCTTAGGGGGCCCTTGGGGCTACACCTTC.

This chain connects TRBV18 to TRBJ2-4; D remains ambiguous. Germline assignment: CDR1 KGHSH and CDR2 LQKENI. V lost 0 bases to trimming and J lost 14 bases, with 14 bases between them. This CDR3 contains 13 residues. CDR3 loop: CASSPPQQTLEYF. The CDR3 region has the DNA TGTGCCAGCTCACCACCGCAACAAACGCTTGAGTACTTC.

The chain's CDR3 is CASSVLESSYSNQPQHF. The CDR3 DNA reads as TGTGCCAGCAGTGTATTGGAGAGCAGTTATAGCAATCAGCCCCAGCATTTT. The chain employs TRBV6-1 and TRBJ1-5; D remains unclear. Germline V CDR1 and CDR2: MNHNS, SASEGT. This CDR3 contains 17 residues. The V gene lost 4 bases and the J gene lost 0 bases, with 16 bases spanning the gap.

The CDR3 sequence: CASSLSQGGEQYV. The DNA of the CDR3 is TGCGCCAGCAGCTTATCACAGGGCGGAGAGCAGTACGTC. The genes are TRBV5-1 and TRBJ2-7; a possible D gene is TRBD1 (6 bases). The CDR3 is 13 residues long. Germline CDR1 SGHRS, CDR2 YFSETQ. Between the trimmed V and J ends, which lost 2 bases and 7 bases, there was a span of 13 bases.

The gene calls are TRBV5-8 and TRBJ2-4, with a possible D match to TRBD2 (6 bases). Germline CDR1 is SGHTS and CDR2 is YDEGEE. V lost 3 bases to trimming and J lost 5 bases, with 21 bases between them. The CDR3 is made up of 17 amino acids. CDR3 sequence: CASSSTYRPWEENIQYF. The CDR3 bases are TGTGCCAGCAGCTCGACTTATCGACCGTGGGAGGAAAACATTCAGTACTTC.

The chain links TRBV30 to TRBJ1-1, with unresolved D. The ends were cut back, 4 bases at V and 0 bases at J, with 21 bases in the middle. Germline V gives CDR1 GTSNPN, CDR2 SVGIG (reference sequence). This CDR3 is built from 17 residues. CDR3 coding DNA: TGTGCCTGGACTTCGGATGGAGGACCCGTCATGAACACTGAAGCTTTCTTT. This sequence encodes CAWTSDGGPVMNTEAFF.

This sequence joins TRBV5-4 and TRBJ2-2; a possible D gene is TRBD2 (7 bases). The CDR3 spans 14 residues. The V gene's germline CDR1 is SGHNT and CDR2 YYREEE (reference sequence). Trimming took off 6 bases at V and 6 bases at J, with 15 bases between the two ends. Written as DNA, the CDR3 is TGTGCCAGCACCCCCGGGGGGCCCTCCGGGGAGCTGTTTTTT. Its translation is CASTPGGPSGELFF.

The chain combines TRBV10-3 with TRBJ1-2; TRBD1 might be the D (5 bases). The CDR3 runs to 17 residues. Germline loops: CDR1 ENHRY, CDR2 SYGVKD. Trimming removed 5 bases at V and 0 bases at J, with 19 bases between. The CDR3 nucleotides read TGTGCCATCAGTCAGGGCAGGCCCGTATCCGCTAACTATGGCTACACCTTC. It is translated as CAISQGRPVSANYGYTF.

The chain links TRBV7-3 to TRBJ1-1; D uncertain. CDR1 and CDR2 from the germline V gene are SGHTA and FQGTGA. V was pared by 0 bases and J by 1 base, with 12 bases between. The CDR3 is 16 residues long. The DNA of the CDR3 is TGTGCCAGCAGCTTAACGAGGTTACGAGAGAACACTGAAGCTTTCTTT. Translating it yields CASSLTRLRENTEAFF.

The rearrangement links TRBV6-6 to TRBJ1-6; the D gene is possibly TRBD1 (6 bases). CDR1 MNHNY and CDR2 SVGAGI come from the germline V gene (reference sequence). The V end lost 2 bases, the J end lost 10 bases, and 18 bases lay between the germline ends. This CDR3 contains 16 residues. In nucleotides, the CDR3 is TGTGCCAGCAGTTACCTAGTGGCAGGGGAAGGATCACCCCTCCACTTT. Its translation: CASSYLVAGEGSPLHF.

V usage is TRBV27 and J usage is TRBJ2-7; 10 bases match TRBD1. The CDR3 length is 11 residues. The J segment lost 5 bases and the V segment lost 8 bases, leaving 0 bases of the junction unmatched. CDR1 MNHEY and CDR2 SMNVEV come from the germline V gene (reference sequence). This CDR3 is CASGTGDEQYV. The CDR3, as DNA: TGTGCCAGCGGGACAGGGGACGAGCAGTACGTC.

The chain uses TRBV29-1 and TRBJ2-3; a possible D gene is TRBD1 (7 bases). Germline V gives CDR1 SQVTM, CDR2 ANQGSEA. Trimming pared 7 bases from V and 1 base from J, leaving 12 bases between. The CDR3 length is 13 residues. The CDR3 reads CSADREGTDTQYF. CDR3 sequence (DNA): TGCAGCGCAGACAGGGAGGGCACAGATACGCAGTATTTT.

The V call is TRBV19, the J call TRBJ1-3; no clear D gene. V was clipped by 7 bases and J by 0 bases, with 7 bases between them. Germline V CDR1 and CDR2: LNHDA, SQIVND (reference sequence). The CDR3 consists of 13 residues. The CDR3 DNA reads TGTGCCAGTAAGCCGAGCTCTGGAAACACCATATATTTT. Amino acids: CASKPSSGNTIYF. Complete variable domain (other parts from reference TRBV19 and TRBJ1-3): DGGITQSPKYLFRKEGQNVTLSCEQNLNHDAMYWYRQDPGQGLRLIYYSQIVNDFQKGDIAEGYSVSREKKESFPLTVTSAQKNPTAFYLCASKPSSGNTIYFGEGSWLTVV.

The chain uses TRBV30 and TRBJ1-4; perhaps TRBD1 as D (6 bases). The V and J ends lost 2 bases and 7 bases respectively, with 11 bases between them. CDR3 size: 13 residues. Germline CDR1 and CDR2: GTSNPN and SVGIG (reference sequence). CDR3: CAWSRGGGEKLFF. The CDR3 DNA sequence: TGTGCCTGGAGTAGGGGGGGAGGTGAAAAACTGTTTTTT.

J is TRBJ2-3 and V is TRBV28; possibly TRBD1 for D (6 bases). Trimming stripped 3 bases from V and 4 bases from J, with 17 bases between. The CDR3 loop spans 16 amino acids. The germline gives CDR1 MDHEN, CDR2 SYDVKM. CDR3 residues: CASSLSQGLRADTQYF. CDR3 nucleotides: TGTGCCAGCAGTTTGTCCCAGGGGCTGAGGGCAGATACGCAGTATTTT. The whole variable domain, filled in from reference TRBV28 and TRBJ2-3, reads DVKVTQSSRYLVKRTGEKVFLECVQDMDHENMFWYRQDPGLGLRLIYFSYDVKMKEKGDIPEGYSVSREKKERFSLILESASTNQTSMYLCASSLSQGLRADTQYFGPGTRLTVL.

The V call is TRBV2, the J call TRBJ1-4; 9 bases align to TRBD1. Germline V gene sequence: CDR1 SNHLY, CDR2 FYNNEI. The length of the CDR3 is 17 residues. V lost 7 bases to trimming and J lost 7 bases; unmatched junction nucleotides: 16. CDR3 sequence: CASNARTGAFITEKLFF. The CDR3 nucleotides are TGTGCCAGCAACGCCAGGACAGGGGCCTTTATTACTGAAAAACTGTTTTTT.

This chain connects TRBV21-1 to TRBJ2-7; the table's D call, TRBD2, was not checked against the DNA. TRBV21-1 has pseudogene status. The CDR3 sequence is 14 residues long. CDR3 nucleotide sequence: TGTGCCAGCAGCAAAGCGCGGCCCAAGGCCGAGCAGTACGTC. Its protein product is CASSKARPKAEQYV.

CDR3 in DNA: TGTGCCAGCAGCCCTCGTGGCAGGGGGCCGGGAAACACCATATATTTT. This codes for CASSPRGRGPGNTIYF. The chain carries TRBV9 and TRBJ1-3; 8 bases map to TRBD1. The CDR3 covers 16 residues. CDR1 is SGDLS and CDR2 is YYNGEE in the germline V gene. The J segment lost 4 bases and the V segment lost 4 bases, leaving 10 bases of the junction unmatched.

About this clone: The junction and the germline gene differ at one end; a read error may be behind it. The rearrangement uses TRBV30 and TRBJ1-2; 7 nucleotides align to TRBD1. The CDR3 runs 13 residues. Germline V lookup: CDR1 GTSNPN, CDR2 SVGIG (reference sequence). In DNA, the CDR3 is TGTGCCTGGAGTAATGACAGGGAAGATGGGTACACCTTC. It codes for CAWSNDREDGYTF.

The V gene is TRBV7-3, the J gene TRBJ2-1; 7 positions agree with TRBD1. The trim removed 4 bases at V and 6 bases at J, leaving 6 bases unmatched. The CDR3 extends over 14 amino acids. Germline CDR1 and CDR2: SGHTA and FQGTGA. The CDR3, as DNA: TGTGCCAGCAGCTATACCGGGACAGCCAATGAGCAGTTCTTC. It specifies CASSYTGTANEQFF.

This clone was seen once. This chain connects TRBV5-4 to TRBJ1-6; 10 positions agree with TRBD1. Germline-derived CDR1 and CDR2 are SGHNT and YYREEE (reference sequence). With V trimmed by 4 bases and J by 7 bases, 2 bases remained unmatched. The CDR3 runs to 14 residues. The CDR3 reads CASSVTGGNSPLHF. CDR3 coding DNA: TGTGCCAGCAGCGTGACAGGGGGCAATTCACCCCTCCACTTT.

This chain joins TRBV30 and TRBJ1-5; 7 bases are shared with TRBD1. The V and J ends lost 5 bases and 3 bases, in that order; junction bases with no gene match: 1. Germline V gene data show CDR1 as GTSNPN and CDR2 as SVGIG (reference sequence). The CDR3 runs to 12 residues. For the CDR3, the DNA is TGTGCCTGGGACAGGGACAATCAGCCCCAGCATTTT. It specifies CAWDRDNQPQHF.

The V gene is TRBV5-1, the J gene TRBJ2-1, with a weak D call TRBD2 (5 bases). Germline CDR1 SGHRS, CDR2 YFSETQ. The CDR3 covers 14 residues. The V gene lost 0 bases and the J gene lost 12 bases, with 16 bases spanning the gap. CDR3 nucleotides: TGCGCCAGCAGCTTGGCGGACTCCCTGAGTGTGCAGTTCTTC. Its protein product is CASSLADSLSVQFF.

This clone was counted a single time. The chain joins TRBV30 to TRBJ1-1; 7 positions agree with TRBD1. This CDR3 has 16 residues. Unmatched junction bases numbered 11, after V lost 4 bases and J lost 0 bases. Germline CDR1 is GTSNPN and CDR2 is SVGIG (reference sequence). The CDR3, as DNA: TGTGCCTGGAAGGAGGCGACAGGGTTCATGAACACTGAAGCTTTCTTT. Protein: CAWKEATGFMNTEAFF.